This TCR beta chain was sequenced during a study of cytomegalovirus exposure and HLA in healthy donors. Amplification used 60 Vbeta primers and 13 Jbeta primers. Repertoires were generated with immunoSEQ multiplex PCR, while TCRdb's copy carries only in-frame clones and drops some. The sample lists approximately 53,000 clones; 65% to 80% were seen once. Germline assignment: CDR1 SGHTA and CDR2 FQGTGA. This CDR3 region has 13 residues. Trimming took off 3 bases at V and 7 bases at J, with 11 bases between the two ends. The specimen sequenced was PBMCs. The receptor comes from a woman aged 50 to 65 in good health and CMV-seronegative. The V call is TRBV7-3, the J call TRBJ2-3; D unclear. This chain's CDR3 is CASSFLGGNTQYF. For the CDR3, the DNA is TGTGCCAGCAGCTTTCTAGGTGGAAATACGCAGTATTTT. The full variable domain, with the rest looked up from reference TRBV7-3 and TRBJ2-3, is GAGVSQTPSNKVTEKGKYVELRCDPISGHTALYWYRQSLGQGPEFLIYFQGTGAADDSGLPNDRFFAVRPEGSVSTLKIQRTERGDSAVYLCASSFLGGNTQYFGPGTRLTVL.